This TCR beta chain was recorded in a study of blood T cell repertoires in COVID-19. Study as a whole: Sites in the United States, Italy and Spain provided acute and convalescent COVID-19 samples.

Produced via immunoSEQ multiplex PCR; TCRdb's table is partial and in-frame only. The sample lists about 270,000 clones, approximately 81% occurring once. V was pared by 10 bases and J by 7 bases, with 17 bases between. The CDR3 is 14 residues long. CDR1 and CDR2 from the germline V gene are SNHLY and FYNNEI. J is TRBJ1-6 and V is TRBV2, with D possibly TRBD1 on 6 matching bases. The clonotype was recovered from a woman under 30 with acute or convalescent COVID-19. Sequencing input: peripheral blood. The CDR3 is CATPEGGLNSPLHF. The CDR3, as DNA: TGTGCCACTCCTGAGGGGGGGCTAAATTCACCCCTCCACTTT.